This TCR beta chain was documented in a study of vaccination effects on CD4 cells after COVID-19. Study at large: Researchers reported culturing more than 1.5 million PBMC in each well, adding 10 IU/ml IL-2 and around 10 ug/ml peptides. Findings of the study overall: Late after vaccination, infection- and vaccine-induced clones showed marked clonal contraction.

CD4+ T cells were isolated after roughly nine days of culture. As their vaccination, participants received two doses of either BNT162b2 or mRNA-1273. Having tested negative for nucleocapsid antibodies, the vaccine recipients showed no prior SARS-CoV-2 infection. Cultures received IL-2 medium that replaced half the medium on days 3 and 7. The CDR3 consists of 14 residues. V trimming: 6 bases; J trimming: 0 bases; junction bases outside the gene matches: 7. Germline V gene lookup returns CDR1 GTSNPN and CDR2 SVGIG (reference sequence). As concerns this clone: Its antigen is still unknown.

Method: immunoSEQ multiplex PCR; TCRdb's copy keeps in-frame clones and lacks some. The sample has some 70,000 clones, less than 80% seen once. The V gene is TRBV30, the J gene TRBJ1-2, with 7 bases matching TRBD1. The TCR was taken from a human donor who received a COVID-19 vaccine. The sequenced sample was CD4+ T cells from PBMCs cultured without peptide, obtained after COVID-19 vaccination. CDR3 DNA sequence: TGTGCCTGCGACGGGCAGGGGGCTAACTATGGCTACACCTTC. Translating it yields CACDGQGANYGYTF.